The clone carrying this TCR beta chain was counted between two and nine times. Its antigen is not known. Total RNA was isolated from each sample in quantities of at least 5 micrograms. The data originate from a study of blood T cells in healthy people across ages. Study conclusions and caveats: Researchers said unsorted PBMCs prevented a conclusive naive versus antigen-experienced comparison.

Next came a second PCR, run for roughly 6 to 11 cycles, which used a sample-barcoded 5' primer along with a J-beta primer mix. TCRdb passed the 5' RACE reads through MiXCR, listing each CDR3 protein once. The repertoire holds nearly 800,000 distinct CDR3 sequences, with 20% to 25% as singletons. Separately, the same data were catalogued under a study of T cells of mothers and their children.

The sequenced sample consisted of blood. The sequence was obtained from a boy under 18 in good health.

The CDR3 protein is CASSFNSDRGNEQFF. The CDR3 DNA sequence: TGTGCCAGCAGCTTTAATTCCGACAGGGGGAATGAGCAGTTCTTC. J is TRBJ2-5 and V is TRBV7-2; 9 bases fit TRBD1. The DNA end is a closer match to TRBJ2-1, so the J assignment may be wrong. CDR3 length: 15 amino acids. Germline-derived CDR1 and CDR2 are SGHTA and FQGNSA.